This T cell receptor beta chain came from a study of blood T cell repertoires in COVID-19. Across the study: The analysed material was cDNA or gDNA that came from T cells, B-cell-depleted T cells, or PBMCs.

Profiled with immunoSEQ multiplex PCR; TCRdb holds only in-frame clones, not every one. Of about 420,000 clones in the sample, approximately 90% were seen once. With V trimmed by 11 bases and J by 1 base, 5 bases remained unmatched. Germline V gives CDR1 SEHNR, CDR2 FQNEAQ (reference sequence). CDR3 length: 14 residues. Sample: peripheral blood. This chain connects TRBV7-9 to TRBJ2-2; TRBD2 matches at 9 bases. This receptor was obtained from a man aged 18 to 35 with COVID-19, enrolled during active disease. CDR3 coding DNA: TGTGCCGGCAAGACTAGCGGGAACACCGGGGAGCTGTTTTTT. It yields the protein CAGKTSGNTGELFF.